The rows below give T cell receptor beta chains drawn from one sample of a study of regulatory T cells in long-lasting Graves disease. TCRdb reanalysed the multiplex PCR reads using MiXCR and keeps one entry per CDR3 protein. This table holds about 400,000 distinct CDR3 sequences, roughly a sixth found once. Sequencing was performed on peripheral blood mononuclear cells (PBMCs), taken at new diagnosis, from a patient treated with antithyroid drugs. Receptor source: a female donor with Graves disease. Both conserved end residues are part of each CDR3. The order of the fields is clone size, J gene, D gene, V gene, CDR3 protein, CDR3 DNA. D genes are given only for firm matches. The size entry is marked missing in some rows and otherwise reads once, few, many or a size class.

few	TRBJ1-1	.	TRBV29-1	CSVPGGTEAFF	TGCAGCGTCCCGGGGGGCACTGAAGCTTTCTTT
many	TRBJ1-6	.	TRBV3-1	CASSKQGLGSPLHF	TGTGCCAGCAGCAAGCAGGGTCTCGGTTCACCCCTCCACTTT
.	TRBJ2-5	.	TRBV12-3/TRBV12-4	CASSPLLRDETQYF	TGTGCCAGCAGTCCCCTCTTAAGGGACGAGACCCAGTACTTC
.	TRBJ1-3	.	TRBV28	CASRLLSSGNTIYF	TGTGCCAGCAGGCTTTTAAGCTCTGGAAACACCATATATTTT
.	TRBJ2-1	TRBD1	TRBV5-1	CASTGTGPIENEQFF	TGCGCCAGCACGGGGACAGGGCCGATTGAGAATGAGCAGTTCTTC
few	TRBJ1-1	.	TRBV12-5	CASGPGTVTEAFF	TGTGCTAGTGGACCCGGGACCGTCACTGAAGCTTTCTTT
few	TRBJ2-5	.	TRBV20-1	CSVGSGTVRLETQYF	TGCAGTGTTGGGAGCGGGACAGTTAGACTGGAGACCCAGTACTTC
.	TRBJ2-4	TRBD1	TRBV6-2/TRBV6-3	CASSGGQGLRTIAKNIQYF	TGTGCCAGCAGTGGGGGACAGGGACTGAGAACTATAGCCAAAAACATTCAGTACTTC
many	TRBJ1-1	.	TRBV4-1	CASSQVDSLTEAFF	TGCGCCAGCAGCCAAGTCGACAGCCTCACTGAAGCTTTCTTT
.	TRBJ2-2	.	TRBV2	CASSPYEPLNTGELFF	TGTGCCAGCAGCCCCTACGAGCCTCTGAACACCGGGGAGCTGTTTTTT
few	TRBJ2-2	.	TRBV24-1	CATSDPFTGELFF	TGTGCCACCAGTGATCCTTTCACCGGGGAGCTGTTTTTT